A selection of T cell receptor beta chains follows, all from one sample in a study of cytomegalovirus exposure and HLA in healthy donors. Here immunoSEQ multiplex PCR was the method, and the copy in TCRdb shows in-frame clones only, minus some. The sample contains 200,000 to 250,000 clones, over 70% of which appear only once. Sample: PBMCs. Receptors were obtained from a woman aged 55-69 years in good health and CMV-seropositive. Each CDR3 is given with its conserved first and last residue. D genes are given only for firm matches. Clone size is not always given. Where it is, it says once, few, many or a class for expanded clones.

clone_size	j_call	v_call	d_call	cdr3_aa	cdr3_nt
few	TRBJ1-3	TRBV6-5	TRBD1	CASSYSGQGSGNTIYF	TGTGCCAGCAGTTACTCGGGACAGGGCTCTGGAAACACCATATATTTT
.	TRBJ1-1	TRBV15	.	CATGATTPIGEAFF	TGTGCCACCGGGGCGACGACTCCGATAGGTGAAGCTTTCTTT
.	TRBJ1-2	TRBV12-5	.	CASGWRGAGGDYGYTF	TGTGCTAGTGGCTGGCGTGGGGCCGGAGGGGACTATGGCTACACCTTC
.	TRBJ2-3	TRBV5-1	TRBD2	CASSPTGTSGAGTDTQYF	TGCGCCAGCAGCCCCACCGGGACTAGCGGGGCGGGCACAGATACGCAGTATTTT
.	TRBJ2-2	TRBV5-4	TRBD1	CASSRQGHANTGELFF	TGTGCCAGCAGCCGACAGGGTCACGCGAACACCGGGGAGCTGTTTTTT
.	TRBJ2-1	TRBV7-2	.	CASSPGGGYNEQFF	TGTGCCAGCAGCCCCGGTGGGGGGTACAATGAGCAGTTCTTC
.	TRBJ2-7	TRBV5-1	TRBD1	CASSTRDRGQGEQYF	TGCGCCAGCAGCACCAGGGACAGGGGGCAGGGCGAGCAGTACTTC
.	TRBJ2-1	TRBV9	TRBD2	CASSPGLAAYNEQFF	TGTGCCAGCAGTCCCGGACTAGCGGCCTACAATGAGCAGTTCTTC
.	TRBJ2-2	TRBV10-1	.	CASSEAGVTGELFF	TGCGCCAGCAGTGAAGCAGGGGTCACCGGGGAGCTGTTTTTT
.	TRBJ2-5	TRBV30	TRBD2	CAWNHLAGEGEQYF	TGTGCCTGGAACCACCTCGCGGGAGAAGGGGAGCAGTACTTC
few	TRBJ1-2	TRBV5-4	.	CASTKSGVLNYGYTF	TGTGCCAGCACCAAAAGCGGGGTGTTGAACTATGGCTACACCTTC
.	TRBJ2-7	TRBV18	.	CASSPGRAHSYEQYF	TGTGCCAGCTCACCAGGCAGGGCGCACTCCTACGAGCAGTACTTC
.	TRBJ1-5	TRBV7-3	.	CASSYPRGPREDKTNQPQHF	TGTGCCAGCAGCTACCCGCGGGGGCCCCGGGAGGACAAGACCAATCAGCCCCAGCATTTT
.	TRBJ1-5	TRBV28	TRBD1	CAIDLGQGFNSNQPQHF	TGTGCCATCGACTTGGGACAGGGTTTTAATAGCAATCAGCCCCAGCATTTT
.	TRBJ2-6	TRBV7-2	TRBD2	CASSPSTSGLSSGANVLTF	TGTGCCAGCAGCCCATCGACTAGCGGGTTAAGCTCTGGGGCCAACGTCCTGACTTTC
.	TRBJ1-2	TRBV15	TRBD1	CATSRDPFDRGGYTF	TGTGCCACCAGCAGAGATCCCTTTGACAGGGGAGGCTACACCTTC
few	TRBJ2-7	TRBV30	TRBD2	CACRLAGGGSYEQYF	TGTGCCTGTCGTCTAGCGGGAGGGGGGTCCTACGAGCAGTACTTC
once	TRBJ2-5	TRBV2	TRBD2	CARRTSRETQYF	TGTGCCAGGAGGACTAGCAGAGAGACCCAGTACTTC
.	TRBJ1-1	TRBV7-9	.	CASSLRDNTEAFF	TGTGCCAGCAGCTTACGGGATAACACTGAAGCTTTCTTT
.	TRBJ2-3	TRBV7-9	TRBD2	CASSQLAGGGFTDTQYF	TGTGCCAGCAGTCAGCTAGCGGGGGGGGGCTTCACAGATACGCAGTATTTT
.	TRBJ1-1	TRBV5-1	.	CASSSQGPTEAFF	TGCGCCAGCAGCTCACAGGGACCCACTGAAGCTTTCTTT
.	TRBJ2-7	TRBV18	TRBD1	CASSPRTGSGEQYF	TGTGCCAGCTCACCTCGGACAGGCTCCGGCGAGCAGTACTTC
.	TRBJ2-7	TRBV5-1	TRBD1	CASSFGQGVDEQYF	TGCGCCAGCAGCTTCGGCCAGGGGGTAGACGAGCAGTACTTC
.	TRBJ2-1	TRBV18	.	CASSSREGGNEQFF	TGTGCCAGCTCATCCCGGGAAGGGGGCAATGAGCAGTTCTTC
.	TRBJ1-2	TRBV19	.	CASSAADYNYGYTF	TGTGCCTCAAGCGCAGCCGACTACAACTATGGCTACACCTTC
few	TRBJ1-1	TRBV5-6	.	CASIRVGARDTEAFF	TGTGCCAGCATTCGAGTGGGGGCGCGGGACACTGAAGCTTTCTTT
.	TRBJ2-3	TRBV7-3	.	CASSLQGGADTQYF	TGTGCCAGCAGCTTACAGGGGGGCGCAGATACGCAGTATTTT
few	TRBJ2-7	TRBV7-2	.	CASSLGPVNEQYF	TGTGCCAGCAGCTTAGGGCCCGTGAACGAGCAGTACTTC
.	TRBJ1-1	TRBV19	.	CASRGAYGVTTEAFF	TGTGCCAGTAGGGGAGCGTACGGGGTTACCACTGAAGCTTTCTTT
once	TRBJ1-3	TRBV6-5	.	CASRRTVTTGNTIYF	TGTGCCAGCAGGCGGACAGTTACTACTGGAAACACCATATATTTT
few	TRBJ1-1	TRBV19	.	CASSIDRRNTEAFF	TGTGCCAGTAGTATCGATAGGAGGAACACTGAAGCTTTCTTT
once	TRBJ1-5	TRBV6-1	TRBD1	CASTLRTGQPQHF	TGTGCCAGCACCCTACGGACAGGTCAGCCCCAGCATTTT
.	TRBJ1-4	TRBV10-1	.	CASSDGSTNEKLFF	TGCGCCAGCAGTGACGGGTCAACTAATGAAAAACTGTTTTTT
.	TRBJ2-3	TRBV4-1	TRBD2	CASSPAGLATDTQYF	TGCGCCAGCAGCCCAGCGGGACTAGCAACAGATACGCAGTATTTT
.	TRBJ1-5	TRBV5-6	.	CASSFRNQPQHF	TGTGCCAGCAGCTTCCGGAATCAGCCCCAGCATTTT
.	TRBJ1-5	TRBV2	.	CASGGSVNQPQHF	TGTGCTAGCGGGGGGTCGGTCAATCAGCCCCAGCATTTT
.	TRBJ1-3	TRBV10-3	.	CAISERAGPSSGNTIYF	TGTGCCATCAGTGAGCGGGCGGGGCCGAGCTCTGGAAACACCATATATTTT
few	TRBJ2-7	TRBV7-2	.	CASSLAYGQSSYEQYF	TGTGCCAGCAGCTTAGCGTACGGACAGTCATCCTACGAGCAGTACTTC
once	TRBJ2-5	TRBV15	.	CATSRDRDRKETQYF	TGTGCCACCAGCAGAGATCGAGACAGGAAAGAGACCCAGTACTTC
.	TRBJ1-6	TRBV6-5	TRBD1	CASSYGGTGHSPLHF	TGTGCCAGCAGTTACGGAGGGACAGGCCATTCACCCCTCCACTTT
.	TRBJ2-2	TRBV7-9	.	CASSFLSETGELFF	TGTGCCAGCAGCTTTTTATCGGAGACCGGGGAGCTGTTTTTT
.	TRBJ2-5	TRBV18	TRBD2	CASSPLGSGAQETQYF	TGTGCCAGCTCACCATTAGGTAGCGGGGCTCAAGAGACCCAGTACTTC
.	TRBJ1-2	TRBV7-6	TRBD1	CASSLEVGTGIHGYTF	TGTGCCAGCAGCTTAGAGGTGGGGACAGGGATCCATGGCTACACCTTC
.	TRBJ1-1	TRBV7-9	.	CSTNSQGSEAFF	TGTTCCACCAATTCACAGGGTTCCGAAGCTTTCTTT